This passage covers 3 T cell receptor beta chains from one sample sequenced in a study of blood T cell repertoires in COVID-19. Produced via immunoSEQ multiplex PCR; TCRdb's table is partial and in-frame only. Of some 340,000 clones listed, around 83% were seen once; the top ten hold 2.5% to 3%. The sequenced sample was peripheral blood. All receptors derive from a man aged 25 to 40 with active or convalescent COVID-19.

The rearrangement links TRBV10-3 to TRBJ2-2; the D gene is possibly TRBD1 (5 bases). This CDR3 has 12 amino acids. V shed 6 bases and J shed 6 bases, with 8 bases lying between them. Germline CDR1 ENHRY, CDR2 SYGVKD. CDR3 loop: CAIREGAGELFF. In DNA, the CDR3 is TGTGCCATCAGGGAAGGGGCCGGGGAGCTGTTTTTT.

The V call is TRBV6-2 or TRBV6-3, the J call TRBJ2-3; 8 bases fit TRBD2. V shed 0 bases, J shed 5 bases, and the junction held 10 bases outside the gene matches. The germline V gene encodes CDR1 MNHEY and CDR2 SVGEGT. CDR3 size: 17 residues. The CDR3 DNA reads TGTGCCAGCAGTTACTCGTGGGCGGGGGGTCATAAAGATACGCAGTATTTT. It translates to CASSYSWAGGHKDTQYF.

The chain recombines TRBV6-4 with TRBJ1-3; the match to TRBD1 covers 7 bases. Trimming at V came to 2 bases and at J to 0 bases, leaving 4 bases not matched to a gene. The germline CDR1 and CDR2 sequences are MRHNA and SNTAGT. The length of the CDR3 is 16 residues. CDR3 coding DNA: TGTGCCAGCAGTGACCCGGGACAGATCTCTGGAAACACCATATATTTT. Residues: CASSDPGQISGNTIYF.